A selection of T cell receptor beta chains follows, all from one sample in a study of graft-versus-host responses after intestinal transplantation. TCRdb's table, derived via immunoSEQ multiplex PCR, lists solely in-frame clones and lacks some. The table lists over 85,000 clones, around 95% of them singletons. No cognate antigen is known for these TCRs. This sample comprised unstimulated CD8+ T cells sorted from spleen or lymph node cells, obtained before intestinal transplant. The receptors stem from a human donor who received an intestinal transplant. CDR3s include the opening cysteine and the closing phenylalanine or tryptophan. Each record gives: D gene, clone size, J gene, V gene, CDR3 DNA, CDR3 protein. The D gene is left open where the match is weak. Only part of the rows carry a size: once, few, many, or a class if the clone is expanded.

TRBD2	.	TRBJ2-7	TRBV4-1	TGCGCCAGCAGCCAAGGACTAGCGGGAAACAACGAGCAGTACTTC	CASSQGLAGNNEQYF
.	.	TRBJ2-7	TRBV13	TGTGCCAGCAGCTTAGGCCGGGGGTCCTACGAGCAGTACTTC	CASSLGRGSYEQYF
.	.	TRBJ1-4	TRBV19	TGTGCCAGTAGTGGCGACAGGAGAAATGAAAAACTGTTTTTT	CASSGDRRNEKLFF
.	.	TRBJ1-2	TRBV27	TGTGCCAGCACCCCAGGCACGGGAGCCTATGGCTACACCTTC	CASTPGTGAYGYTF
.	.	TRBJ1-1	TRBV7-9	TGTGCCAGCAGCTTGACCCAGGAGGCTGAAGCTTTCTTT	CASSLTQEAEAFF
.	.	TRBJ2-7	TRBV27	TGTGCCAGCAGCAGTACCTACGAGCAGTACTTC	CASSSTYEQYF
.	.	TRBJ2-1	TRBV27	TGTGCCAGCAGTTTACGGCCGTGGAGTGAGCAGTTCTTC	CASSLRPWSEQFF
TRBD1	.	TRBJ1-2	TRBV30	TGTGCCTGGGGGGACAGGGGAGGCTACACCTTC	CAWGDRGGYTF
TRBD2	.	TRBJ2-1	TRBV19	TGTGCCAGTAGTAGTTCAAGCGGGGCTCAGTTCTTC	CASSSSSGAQFF
.	.	TRBJ2-7	TRBV7-8	TGTGCCAGCAGCCCGCGCGGGGCCTCCTACGAGCAGTACTTC	CASSPRGASYEQYF
.	.	TRBJ2-7	TRBV9	TGTGCCAGCAGCGTAGGACGGTGGGAACGGGTAGACGAGCAGTACTTC	CASSVGRWERVDEQYF
TRBD1	.	TRBJ2-1	TRBV29-1	TGCAGCGTTGAAGTGACAGGGGTTAATGAGCAGTTCTTC	CSVEVTGVNEQFF
.	few	TRBJ1-5	TRBV19	TGTGCCAGTAGTATATGGGGTCAGCCCCAGCATTTT	CASSIWGQPQHF
.	.	TRBJ2-7	TRBV9	TGTGCCAGCAGCCCAGGACAAAGCTCCTACGAGCAGTACTTC	CASSPGQSSYEQYF
TRBD2	once	TRBJ2-3	TRBV11-3	TGTGCCAGCAGCTTAGGGGGGAGGGCCACAGATACGCAGTATTTT	CASSLGGRATDTQYF
TRBD2	.	TRBJ2-7	TRBV28	TGTGCCAGCAGTATTCGAACTAGCGGGAGACACGAGCAGTACTTC	CASSIRTSGRHEQYF
.	.	TRBJ1-1	TRBV7-6	TGTGCCAGCAGCCCCGTGGACTCTAACAAGGGCGCTGAAGCTTTCTTT	CASSPVDSNKGAEAFF
.	once	TRBJ2-1	TRBV7-9	TGTGCCAGCAGCATCCGCCGAGGGGAAAACAATGAGCAGTTCTTC	CASSIRRGENNEQFF
.	.	TRBJ1-3	TRBV6-5	TGTGCCAGCAGTTATCTTGAGTCTGGAAACACCATATATTTT	CASSYLESGNTIYF
TRBD1	.	TRBJ2-5	TRBV5-6	TGTGCCAGCAGCTGGACAGGGCGAGTGGAGACCCAGTACTTC	CASSWTGRVETQYF
TRBD1	.	TRBJ2-1	TRBV28	TGTGCCAGCGGCTCCAGGGGGCGAATCTCCTACAATGAGCAGTTCTTC	CASGSRGRISYNEQFF
TRBD2	.	TRBJ2-1	TRBV28	TGTGCCAGCAGTTCCCAAAATTTGGGCGGGAGTACCTACAATGAGCAGTTCTTC	CASSSQNLGGSTYNEQFF
.	.	TRBJ2-7	TRBV21-1	TGTGCCAGCAGCAAAGGAGACTTGGCGCCCCTCTCCTACGAGCAGTACTTC	CASSKGDLAPLSYEQYF
TRBD2	.	TRBJ2-7	TRBV29-1	TGCAGCGTTGAAGAGGCAGCAAGCGGGAGTGTCCACGAGCAGTACTTC	CSVEEAASGSVHEQYF
.	.	TRBJ2-3	TRBV9	TGTGCCAGCAGCCCCAGTGGGGGGTCGGGCGATACGCAGTATTTT	CASSPSGGSGDTQYF
.	.	TRBJ2-5	TRBV15	TGTGCCACCAGCAGAGATGGTGGGAGCGCTCTTCAAGAGACCCAGTACTTC	CATSRDGGSALQETQYF
TRBD2	.	TRBJ2-3	TRBV6-5	TGTGCCAGCAGTTATGGGGGAGGGCACGTAGATACGCAGTATTTT	CASSYGGGHVDTQYF
TRBD1	.	TRBJ1-1	TRBV25-1	TGTGCCAGCAGTGTGGGGGGACAGCTAGACTTCTTT	CASSVGGQLDFF
.	once	TRBJ1-2	TRBV13	TGTGCCAGCAGCCCAACCTATGGCTACACCTTC	CASSPTYGYTF
TRBD1	.	TRBJ1-1	TRBV14	TGTGCCAGCAGCCCGACAGGGTGGGTCACTGAAGCTTTCTTT	CASSPTGWVTEAFF
.	.	TRBJ2-2	TRBV28	TGTGCCAGCGATAGTTGGGGGGCCGGGGAGCTGTTTTTT	CASDSWGAGELFF
TRBD2	.	TRBJ2-1	TRBV19	TGTGCCAGTAGTATTATGGGGGGGACCTACAATGAGCAGTTCTTC	CASSIMGGTYNEQFF
.	.	TRBJ2-5	TRBV2	TGTGCCAGCTTAACGGGGAAGAAAAAGACCCAGTACTTC	CASLTGKKKTQYF
.	.	TRBJ2-7	TRBV5-4	TGTGCCAGCAGCTTGGGGACATTCTCCTACGAGCAGTACTTC	CASSLGTFSYEQYF
.	.	TRBJ2-1	TRBV7-9	TGTGCCAGCAGCTTATACCGAAATGAGCAGTTCTTC	CASSLYRNEQFF
.	.	TRBJ1-4	TRBV5-1	TGCGCCAGCAGCTTGGTCACCCCAACTAATGAAAAACTGTTTTTT	CASSLVTPTNEKLFF
TRBD2	.	TRBJ2-7	TRBV6-5	TGTGCCAGAAGACCGGGGACTAGGACCTACGAGCAGTACTTC	CARRPGTRTYEQYF
.	.	TRBJ2-5	TRBV9	TGTGCCGGCGCGAGGGGAGTAAGAGAGACCCAGTACTTC	CAGARGVRETQYF
TRBD1	.	TRBJ2-7	TRBV28	TGTGCCAGCAGTTTATTGTCCAGGGGGCTGTACGAGCAGTACTTC	CASSLLSRGLYEQYF
.	.	TRBJ1-5	TRBV6-5	TGTGCCAGCAGTTACATCGGGTATAGCAATCAGCCCCAGCATTTT	CASSYIGYSNQPQHF
.	.	TRBJ2-1	TRBV7-3	TGTGCCAGCAGCTCTCGACCCGACCGGCCAAATGAGCAGTTCTTC	CASSSRPDRPNEQFF
TRBD2	.	TRBJ2-7	TRBV19	TGTGCCAGTAGTATCTCCGCGGGAGGTTTCGAGCAGTACTTC	CASSISAGGFEQYF
.	.	TRBJ2-7	TRBV4-3	TGCGCCAGCAGCCCCACAGGGACGGTATCCTACGAGCAGTACTTC	CASSPTGTVSYEQYF
.	.	TRBJ2-5	TRBV2	TGTGCCAGCAGGTTGGCGACCCAGTACTTC	CASRLATQYF
TRBD1	.	TRBJ1-5	TRBV19	TGTGCCAGTAGTATTTGGACAGGACAACCCTATCAGCCCCAGCATTTT	CASSIWTGQPYQPQHF
.	.	TRBJ2-7	TRBV14	TGTGCCAGCAGCCCCTATCGGGGGTCCTACGAGCAGTACTTC	CASSPYRGSYEQYF
TRBD2	.	TRBJ2-3	TRBV5-1	TGCGCCAGCAGCCGACGACTAGCGGGGAACACAGATACGCAGTATTTT	CASSRRLAGNTDTQYF
.	.	TRBJ2-7	TRBV6-1	TGTGCCAGCAGTGATGGAGGCGAACCTTACTACGAGCAGTACTTC	CASSDGGEPYYEQYF
.	.	TRBJ2-7	TRBV2	TGTGCCAGCATTTGGTACAGCGTGAGCTCCTACGAGCAGTACTTC	CASIWYSVSSYEQYF
.	.	TRBJ2-7	TRBV6-6	TGTGCCAGCAGTTCAGGGACCGGGCAGTACTTC	CASSSGTGQYF
.	.	TRBJ1-1	TRBV2	TGTGCCAGCAGTGAATACGGTAAAACTGAAGCTTTCTTT	CASSEYGKTEAFF
.	.	TRBJ2-1	TRBV19	TGTGCCAGTAATGCGGGCTACAATGAGCAGTTCTTC	CASNAGYNEQFF